One sample yielded the 3 T cell receptor beta chains listed below, sequenced in a study of cytomegalovirus exposure and HLA in healthy donors. The study ran its PCR with 60 Vbeta and 13 Jbeta primers. Here immunoSEQ multiplex PCR was the method, and the copy in TCRdb shows in-frame clones only, minus some. The sample carries 85,000 to 130,000 clones, about 80% recorded once. Source material: PBMCs. The receptors stem from a woman aged 18 to 35 in good health and CMV-seropositive.

The V gene is TRBV7-2, the J gene TRBJ1-3; 7 positions agree with TRBD1. This CDR3 has 16 residues. CDR1 SGHTA and CDR2 FQGNSA come from the germline V gene. The V and J ends lost 4 bases and 2 bases, in that order; junction bases with no gene match: 8. The CDR3 here is CASSSQRQGTGNTIYF. The CDR3 coding sequence is TGTGCCAGCAGCTCACAGCGACAGGGTACTGGAAACACCATATATTTT.

The chain employs TRBV6-5 and TRBJ2-2, with 9 positions matching TRBD2. The CDR3 is 14 amino acids. Trimming removed 8 bases from V and 4 bases from J; junction bases left unmatched: 5. Germline values: CDR1 MNHEY, CDR2 SVGAGI. CDR3 sequence (DNA): TGTGCCAGCCGACTAGCGGATCTCACCGGGGAGCTGTTTTTT. Protein: CASRLADLTGELFF.

The chain links TRBV29-1 to TRBJ1-2, with D maybe TRBD1 (6 bases). The germline gives CDR1 SQVTM, CDR2 ANQGSEA. Trimming shortened V by 4 bases and J by 8 bases, and 17 bases separated the two germline ends. This CDR3 is built from 13 residues. The CDR3 DNA reads TGCAGCGTTGCGAAGGGGGATTGGCACGGCTACACCTTC. Amino acids: CSVAKGDWHGYTF.